This T cell receptor beta chain was recorded in a study of blood T cell repertoires in COVID-19. Generated by immunoSEQ multiplex PCR, the TCRdb table keeps only in-frame clones and is missing some. The table lists fewer than 250,000 clones, 88% of them singletons. This clone was recorded once. This CDR3 has 15 amino acids. Germline-derived CDR1 and CDR2 are SGHKS and YYEKEE (reference sequence). The trim removed 4 bases at V and 0 bases at J, leaving 3 bases unmatched. Sequences were obtained from PBMCs or T cells enriched from blood (not recorded which). The chain links TRBV5-5 to TRBJ2-2, with TRBD1 matching over 7 bases. The sequence came from a woman aged 25-40 years who had been exposed to COVID-19. The CDR3 loop is CASSLGTANTGELFF. CDR3 nucleotides: TGTGCCAGCAGCCTAGGGACAGCGAACACCGGGGAGCTGTTTTTT.